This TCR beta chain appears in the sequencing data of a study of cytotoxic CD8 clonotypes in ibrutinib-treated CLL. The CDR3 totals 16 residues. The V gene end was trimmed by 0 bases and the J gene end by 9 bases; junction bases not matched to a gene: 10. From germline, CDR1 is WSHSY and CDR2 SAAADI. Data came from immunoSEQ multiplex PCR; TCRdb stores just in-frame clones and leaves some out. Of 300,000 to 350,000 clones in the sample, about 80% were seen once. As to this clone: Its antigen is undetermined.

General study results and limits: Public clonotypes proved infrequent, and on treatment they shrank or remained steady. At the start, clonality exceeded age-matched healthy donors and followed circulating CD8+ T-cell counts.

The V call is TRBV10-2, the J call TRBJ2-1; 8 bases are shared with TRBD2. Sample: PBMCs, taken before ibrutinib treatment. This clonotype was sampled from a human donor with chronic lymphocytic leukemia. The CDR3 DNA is TGCGCCAGCAGTGAGTCCAGACCGGGACTAGTTCGTGAGCAGTTCTTC. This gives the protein CASSESRPGLVREQFF.